The entry that follows covers one T cell receptor beta chain sequence. This clone was seen a handful of times. This clone's antigen is unknown. Qualities for individual bases were not recorded, and no much larger clone is one base off. This sample is part of a study of intratumoral heterogeneity in liver cancer. For the study in its entirety: Across the full approximately 15-patient cohort, most patients were male and the median age was roughly 60 years. A total of 70 or so multiregional samples from about 15 HCC patients, consisting of approximately 49 tumoral and around 20 adjacent nontumoral regions, were included in the overall cohort. RNA-seq, DNA sequencing, TCR-seq and SNP array data from multiple regions of hepatocellular carcinoma specimens were combined in the study to investigate intratumor heterogeneity. What the study reported, not specific to this receptor: A relatively low patient number and under-sampled tumor-infiltrating lymphocyte representation were acknowledged by the authors as limitations.

Early-stage hepatocellular carcinoma was present in all patients, and no therapy was administered to any patient before surgical resection. No macroscopic evidence of necrosis or hemorrhage was present in the sampled areas. In two patients, TCR sequencing (ImmunoSeq) was performed on multiple regions. Frozen resection tissue samples were collected at least 1 cm apart from each other. Samples labelled N came from nontumoral liver tissue adjacent to the tumor. Genomic DNA was extracted from bulk tissue using the DNeasy blood and tissue kit. TCR beta chain CDR3 regions were sequenced from genomic DNA using the immunoSEQ assay. Rearranged VDJ segments were amplified with primers annealing to V and J segments. As for the original processing: The ImmunoSeq Analyzer software was used to calculate clonality and richness metrics. Differentially abundant clones between regions were identified using Fisher's exact test plus a beta-binomial method for added stringency. The table comes from immuneACCESS by way of TCRdb, which keeps in-frame sequences with V and J called. Part of the clones is missing from these tables; in studies checked, under half for an unresolved V gene and the rest for unknown reasons. V and J calls and clone size follow that table, whereas D and trimming were derived from the DNA. The sample yields about 20,000 clones; just under 75% were counted once. The ten largest make up about 17% of the sample.

This sequence originates from a woman between 65 and 79 years old with hepatocellular carcinoma. The specimen comprised tumor-adjacent normal tissue, sampled before any cancer treatment.

The nucleotide sequence is given as TGTGCCAGCAGCCACGGTGGGGAGGGGACTGAAGCTTTCTTT. This sequence encodes CASSHGGEGTEAFF. The chain is assembled from TRBV3-1 (or the pseudogene TRBV3-2) and TRBJ1-1, with TRBD1 as a weak D call on 5 bases. CDR1 LGHDT and CDR2 YNNKEL are derived from the germline V gene (reference sequence). V was cut back by 3 bases and J by 5 bases, leaving a gap of 13 bases between them. Counted from cysteine to phenylalanine, this CDR3 has 14 amino acids. Of the read, only the CDR3 DNA is kept; its 42 bases are in frame from base 1.